What follows are 16 T cell receptor beta chains derived from one specimen sequenced in a study of T-cell memory formation after mild COVID-19. TCRdb used MiXCR to reprocess the 5' RACE reads, holding one entry per CDR3 protein. The table has about 320,000 distinct CDR3 sequences, 13% to 15% seen once. Material for sequencing was PBMCs or a T cell subset sorted from them (not recorded which). The source is a man aged 18 to 35 who had mild COVID-19 (a few samples of this study predate the infection). Cell type and time point are not known.

This clonotype was picked up many times. This chain connects TRBV4-2 to TRBJ1-5; D may be TRBD1 (5 bases). In germline, CDR1 is LGHNA, CDR2 YNFKEQ. The CDR3 loop spans 16 amino acids. Trimming took off 4 bases at V and 6 bases at J, with 19 bases between the two ends. In DNA form, the CDR3 reads TGTGCCAGCAGCCTGGCTTTCCAGGGATCAGGTCAGCCCCAGCATTTT. As protein: CASSLAFQGSGQPQHF.

This clonotype showed up just a few times. CDR3 loop: CASSAPSGFEAFF. The CDR3 bases are TGTGCCAGCAGCGCCCCCTCGGGGTTCGAAGCTTTCTTT. The gene calls are TRBV7-9 and TRBJ1-1; D is uncertain. Trimming pared 5 bases from V and 8 bases from J, leaving 15 bases between. The CDR3 runs 13 residues. Germline CDR1 reads SEHNR; CDR2 reads FQNEAQ (reference sequence).

This clonotype was seen a handful of times. The genes are TRBV28 and TRBJ2-1, with D perhaps matching TRBD1 (6 bases). CDR1 and CDR2 from the germline V gene are MDHEN and SYDVKM. CDR3 size: 15 residues. V shed 6 bases and J shed 9 bases, with 21 bases lying between them. The CDR3 loop reads CASSGPHRVAIEQFF. CDR3 bases: TGTGCCAGCAGCGGGCCCCACAGGGTAGCCATTGAGCAGTTCTTC.

The chain recombines TRBV7-9 with TRBJ1-1; D uncertain. This CDR3 is 14 amino acids long. V lost 5 bases, J lost 5 bases, and 15 bases lay in between. Germline V lookup: CDR1 SEHNR, CDR2 FQNEAQ (reference sequence). The CDR3 reads CASSPTPFRTEAFF. CDR3 DNA: TGTGCCAGCAGCCCCACCCCTTTTCGGACTGAAGCTTTCTTT.

The table lists this clonotype with a few counts. The rearrangement links TRBV7-9 to TRBJ2-1; tentative D call: TRBD2 (7 bases). CDR1 SEHNR and CDR2 FQNEAQ come from the germline V gene (reference sequence). V gave up 5 bases and J gave up 7 bases, with 12 bases separating them. The CDR3 sequence is 13 residues long. The CDR3 region has the DNA TGTGCCAGCAGCCGCAAGGGGGGGAATGAGCAGTTCTTC. As protein: CASSRKGGNEQFF.

CDR3 loop: CASSHLPGRRDEQYF. The CDR3 DNA sequence: TGCGCCAGCAGTCACCTTCCAGGTAGGAGAGACGAGCAGTACTTC. The genes are TRBV10-1 and TRBJ2-7; D unresolved. With 5 bases removed from V and 5 bases from J, the gap between germline ends came to 19 bases. The CDR3 runs 15 residues. CDR1 and CDR2 (germline): WNHNN, SYGVQD (reference sequence).

Only a few counts were recorded for this clonotype. This chain joins TRBV5-5 and TRBJ1-2; D is unresolved. The germline CDR1 and CDR2 sequences are SGHKS and YYEKEE (reference sequence). V lost 0 bases and J 3 bases, leaving 6 bases between the germline ends. The CDR3 runs to 13 residues. The CDR3 DNA follows: TGTGCCAGCAGCTTGGGTTCGGACTATGGCTACACCTTC. Translating gives CASSLGSDYGYTF.

This clonotype was seen a few times. This CDR3 is CASSFGQGYEQYF. The CDR3 region has the DNA TGTGCCAGTAGTTTCGGACAGGGATACGAGCAGTACTTC. The chain carries TRBV19 and TRBJ2-7, with TRBD1 matching 8 bases. The V gene end was trimmed by 5 bases and the J gene end by 4 bases; junction bases not matched to a gene: 4. In germline, CDR1 is LNHDA, CDR2 SQIVND (reference sequence). The CDR3 extends over 13 amino acids.

This clonotype turned up a few times. The chain carries TRBV10-3 and TRBJ1-2, with 9 bases lining up with TRBD1. The CDR3 totals 13 residues. Germline V lookup: CDR1 ENHRY, CDR2 SYGVKD. The V segment lost 5 bases and the J segment 5 bases; nucleotides outside the gene matches: 3. The CDR3 reads CAISLQGAYGYTF. The CDR3 nucleotides read TGTGCCATCAGTTTACAGGGGGCGTATGGCTACACCTTC.

The sample holds many counts of this clonotype. The gene calls are TRBV5-1 and TRBJ2-6; D call uncertain. The V gene lost 6 bases and the J gene lost 0 bases, with 7 bases spanning the gap. The CDR3 has 14 amino acids. Per germline, CDR1 SGHRS and CDR2 YFSETQ. For the CDR3, the DNA is TGCGCCAGCAACCCGATCTCTGGGGCCAACGTCCTGACTTTC. Translation: CASNPISGANVLTF.

This clonotype was observed a handful of times. The V gene is TRBV2, the J gene TRBJ2-1; D not resolved. CDR3 length equals 12 residues. Germline values: CDR1 SNHLY, CDR2 FYNNEI. Trimming pared 6 bases from V and 7 bases from J, leaving 10 bases between. CDR3 nucleotide sequence: TGTGCCAGCAGCTTTCCCCCTAATGAGCAGTTCTTC. Amino acids: CASSFPPNEQFF. Looking up the rest from reference TRBV2 and TRBJ2-1 gives the full variable domain: EPEVTQTPSHQVTQMGQEVILRCVPISNHLYFYWYRQILGQKVEFLVSFYNNEISEKSEIFDDQFSVERPDGSNFTLKIRSTKLEDSAMYFCASSFPPNEQFFGPGTRLTVL.

This chain connects TRBV4-3 to TRBJ2-3; 12 bases agree with TRBD2. V was clipped by 1 base and J by 9 bases; unmatched bases: 8. The germline V gene encodes CDR1 LGHNA and CDR2 YSLEER. The CDR3 has 16 amino acids. The CDR3 here is CASSQVWLAGGPTQYF. CDR3 nucleotide sequence: TGCGCCAGCAGCCAAGTCTGGCTAGCGGGGGGGCCAACGCAGTATTTT.

This chain links TRBV5-6 with TRBJ2-7, with 9 bases aligning to TRBD1. Trimming cost V 4 bases and J 6 bases; bases outside gene matches: 5. There are 13 residues in the CDR3. Germline loops: CDR1 SGHDT, CDR2 YYEEEE. CDR3 protein: CASSRTGVSEQYV. CDR3 in DNA: TGTGCCAGCAGCCGGACAGGGGTAAGCGAGCAGTACGTC.

There are a few counts of this clonotype. The chain is built from TRBV9 and TRBJ1-5; D is possibly TRBD1 (5 bases). The germline V gene has CDR1 SGDLS and CDR2 YYNGEE. V was clipped by 4 bases and J by 7 bases, with 15 bases between them. The CDR3 has 14 amino acids. CDR3 DNA sequence: TGTGCCAGCAGCCCCGGTGGGGGATGGCAGCCCCAGCATTTT. Its translation is CASSPGGGWQPQHF.

This clonotype occurred a few times. This sequence joins TRBV4-1 and TRBJ1-6; D unclear. The CDR3 contains 17 residues. Germline CDR1 reads MGHRA; CDR2 reads YSYEKL. The ends were cut back, 0 bases at V and 0 bases at J, with 9 bases in the middle. The CDR3 protein is CASSQDSVSSYNSPLHF. Here the CDR3 DNA reads TGCGCCAGCAGCCAAGACAGTGTAAGCTCCTATAATTCACCCCTCCACTTT.

The chain is built from TRBV20-1 and TRBJ2-1; 12 bases line up with TRBD2. This CDR3 has 15 residues. Germline V gives CDR1 DFQATT, CDR2 SNEGSKA (reference sequence). Trimming cost V 5 bases and J 8 bases; bases outside gene matches: 10. CDR3 sequence: CSASIRLAGGDEQFF. In DNA, the CDR3 is TGCAGTGCTTCCATCCGGCTAGCGGGGGGGGATGAGCAGTTCTTC.